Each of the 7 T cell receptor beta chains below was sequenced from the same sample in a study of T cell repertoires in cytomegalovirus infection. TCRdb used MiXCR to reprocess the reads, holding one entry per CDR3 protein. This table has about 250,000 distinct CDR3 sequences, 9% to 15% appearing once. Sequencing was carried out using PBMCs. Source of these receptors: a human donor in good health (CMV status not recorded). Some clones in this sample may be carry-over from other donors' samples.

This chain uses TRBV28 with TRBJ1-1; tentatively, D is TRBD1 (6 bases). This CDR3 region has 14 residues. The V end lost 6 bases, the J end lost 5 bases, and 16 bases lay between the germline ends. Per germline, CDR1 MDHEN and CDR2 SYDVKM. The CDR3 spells CASSPRGHRTEAFF. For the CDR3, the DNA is TGTGCCAGCAGCCCGCGGGGGCACAGGACTGAAGCTTTCTTT.

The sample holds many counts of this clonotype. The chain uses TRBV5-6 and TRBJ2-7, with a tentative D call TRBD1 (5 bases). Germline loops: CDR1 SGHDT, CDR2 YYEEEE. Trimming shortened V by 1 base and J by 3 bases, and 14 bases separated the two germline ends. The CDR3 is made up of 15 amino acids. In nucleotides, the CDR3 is TGTGCCAGCAGCTTGACGAGACAGCCAAACTACGAGCAGTACTTC. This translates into CASSLTRQPNYEQYF.

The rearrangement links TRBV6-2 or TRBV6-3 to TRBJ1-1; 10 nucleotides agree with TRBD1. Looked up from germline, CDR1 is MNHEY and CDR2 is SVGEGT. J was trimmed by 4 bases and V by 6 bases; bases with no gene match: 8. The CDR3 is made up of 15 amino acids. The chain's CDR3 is CASRPGTGAGTEAFF. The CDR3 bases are TGTGCCAGCAGACCCGGGACAGGGGCTGGCACTGAAGCTTTCTTT.

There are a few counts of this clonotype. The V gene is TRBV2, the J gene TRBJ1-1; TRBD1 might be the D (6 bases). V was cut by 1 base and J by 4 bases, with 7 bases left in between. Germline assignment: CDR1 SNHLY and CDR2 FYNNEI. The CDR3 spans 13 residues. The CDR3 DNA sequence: TGTGCCAGCAGTGAAGACAGGGTCACTGAAGCTTTCTTT. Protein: CASSEDRVTEAFF.

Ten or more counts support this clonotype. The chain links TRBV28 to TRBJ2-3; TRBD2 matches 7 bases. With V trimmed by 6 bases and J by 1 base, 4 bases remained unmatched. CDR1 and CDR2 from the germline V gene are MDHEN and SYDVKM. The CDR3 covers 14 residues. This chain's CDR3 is CASSLSGGTDTQYF. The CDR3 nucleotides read TGTGCCAGCAGCTTAAGCGGGGGCACAGATACGCAGTATTTT.

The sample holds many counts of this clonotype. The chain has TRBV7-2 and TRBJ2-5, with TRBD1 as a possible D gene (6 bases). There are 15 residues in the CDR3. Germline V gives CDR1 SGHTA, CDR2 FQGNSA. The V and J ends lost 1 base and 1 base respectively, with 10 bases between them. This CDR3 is CASSLGGQFQETQYF. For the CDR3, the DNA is TGTGCCAGCAGCTTAGGTGGACAGTTCCAAGAGACCCAGTACTTC. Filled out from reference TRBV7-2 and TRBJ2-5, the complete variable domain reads GAGVSQSPSNKVTEKGKDVELRCDPISGHTALYWYRQSLGQGLEFLIYFQGNSAPDKSGLPSDRFSAERTGGSVSTLTIQRTQQEDSAVYLCASSLGGQFQETQYFGPGTRLLVL.

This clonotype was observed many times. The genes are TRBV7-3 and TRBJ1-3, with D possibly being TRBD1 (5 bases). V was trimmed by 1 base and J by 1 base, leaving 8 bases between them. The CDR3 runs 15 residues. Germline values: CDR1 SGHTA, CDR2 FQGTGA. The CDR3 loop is CASSLMGGSGNTIYF. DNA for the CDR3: TGTGCCAGCAGCTTAATGGGGGGATCTGGAAACACCATATATTTT.